These 13 T cell receptor beta chains were all obtained from the same sample, sequenced in a study of T cell responses to AZD1222 COVID-19 vaccine. Produced via immunoSEQ multiplex PCR; TCRdb's table is partial and in-frame only. Counted here are roughly 180,000 clones, roughly nine tenths occurring once; the ten biggest clones make up under 2%. Sequenced material: peripheral blood, taken 28 days after the second AZD1222 dose. All receptors come from an adult who received the AZD1222 COVID-19 vaccine.

This chain uses TRBV10-3 with TRBJ1-2, with D unresolved. The CDR3 runs 12 residues. Trimming cost V 8 bases and J 6 bases, with 13 bases left between them. Germline CDR1 and CDR2: ENHRY and SYGVKD. The CDR3: CAIRGLDNGYTF. Here the CDR3 DNA reads TGTGCCATCCGGGGATTAGATAATGGCTACACCTTC.

This clone showed up just once. V gene TRBV24-1 combines with J gene TRBJ1-5, with TRBD1 identical over 8 bases. CDR1 KGHDR and CDR2 SFDVKD come from the germline V gene. The CDR3 covers 13 residues. With 9 bases clipped from V and 5 bases from J, the junction kept 5 bases outside the gene matches. CDR3 sequence: CATQDRAYQPQHF. The CDR3 bases are TGTGCCACCCAGGACAGGGCCTATCAGCCCCAGCATTTT.

This chain links TRBV3-1 (or the pseudogene TRBV3-2) with TRBJ2-3; 7 bases align to TRBD1. Germline V gene data show CDR1 as LGHDT and CDR2 as YNNKEL (reference sequence). CDR3 length equals 16 residues. V shed 4 bases and J 3 bases; nucleotides not matched to a gene: 10. CDR3 sequence reads: CASSPRTGSGTDTQYF. The CDR3 nucleotides are TGTGCCAGCAGCCCCCGGACAGGCTCGGGGACAGATACGCAGTATTTT.

V gene TRBV6-5 combines with J gene TRBJ1-4; D is unresolved. The CDR3 sequence is 13 residues long. Trimming removed 6 bases at V and 6 bases at J, with 11 bases between. CDR1 is MNHEY, CDR2 SVGAGI, per germline. The CDR3 reads CASRPGNDEKLFF. In DNA form, the CDR3 reads TGTGCCAGCAGGCCGGGGAATGATGAAAAACTGTTTTTT.

This clone was detected only once. The chain uses TRBV28 and TRBJ2-5; D is uncertain. The CDR3 covers 14 residues. V was pared by 7 bases and J by 3 bases, with 15 bases between. Germline assignment: CDR1 MDHEN and CDR2 SYDVKM. The CDR3, as DNA: TGTGCCAGCACCCTTACGGATTTCGAAGAGACCCAGTACTTC. Protein product: CASTLTDFEETQYF.

The chain combines TRBV27 with TRBJ1-2, with D possibly TRBD1 on 5 matching bases. The CDR3 runs 14 residues. The germline gives CDR1 MNHEY, CDR2 SMNVEV (reference sequence). V gave up 0 bases and J gave up 3 bases, with 8 bases separating them. CDR3 coding DNA: TGTGCCAGCAGTTTATCTGACAGATACTATGGCTACACCTTC. Protein sequence: CASSLSDRYYGYTF.

A single count supports this clone. The chain links TRBV6-4 to TRBJ2-3; 8 positions match TRBD2. The CDR3 runs to 14 residues. The germline gives CDR1 MRHNA, CDR2 SNTAGT. Trimming at V came to 5 bases and at J to 4 bases, leaving 5 bases not matched to a gene. DNA of the CDR3: TGTGCCAGCAGTAAAGCGGGAGATGCAGATACGCAGTATTTT. Translating it yields CASSKAGDADTQYF.

This CDR3 is CASSLRAGGEEDEQYF. The CDR3 nucleotides read TGTGCCAGCAGCCTCCGGGCGGGAGGGGAGGAAGACGAGCAGTACTTC. V and J are TRBV7-4 and TRBJ2-7, with 9 bases fitting TRBD2. The CDR3 is 16 residues long. The germline V gene has CDR1 SGHVT and CDR2 SQSDAQ. V shed 5 bases and J 5 bases; nucleotides not matched to a gene: 13.

V gene TRBV18 combines with J gene TRBJ1-5; weak D call: TRBD1 (5 bases). Germline lookup yields CDR1 KGHSH and CDR2 LQKENI. The V end was cut by 3 bases, the J end by 5 bases, with 11 bases between. CDR3 length: 14 residues. DNA for the CDR3: TGTGCCAGCTCACCCGACAGTATACATCAGCCCCAGCATTTT. Protein sequence: CASSPDSIHQPQHF. The complete variable domain, with remaining parts taken from reference TRBV18 and TRBJ1-5, reads NAGVMQNPRHLVRRRGQEARLRCSPMKGHSHVYWYRQLPEEGLKFMVYLQKENIIDESGMPKERFSAEFPKEGPSILRIQQVVRGDSAAYFCASSPDSIHQPQHFGDGTRLSIL.

The chain has TRBV18 and TRBJ2-7, with 7 bases identical to TRBD2. Germline CDR1 reads KGHSH; CDR2 reads LQKENI. CDR3 length equals 15 residues. After removal of 2 bases from V and 5 bases from J, the junction contained 9 bases not matched to a gene. CDR3 amino acids: CASSPRRENLHEQYF. CDR3 bases: TGTGCCAGCTCACCAAGGCGGGAGAATCTCCACGAGCAGTACTTC.

The CDR3 coding sequence is TGCGCCAGCAGCTTAGCAACGGCGGGAGCCGATGAGCAGTTCTTC. It yields the protein CASSLATAGADEQFF. V gene TRBV5-1 combines with J gene TRBJ2-1; 7 nucleotides agree with TRBD2. J lost 8 bases, V lost 2 bases, and 10 bases had no gene match. Germline V gene lookup returns CDR1 SGHRS and CDR2 YFSETQ. This CDR3 is built from 15 residues.

The chain has TRBV18 and TRBJ2-4, with D hard to call. Looked up from germline, CDR1 is KGHSH and CDR2 is LQKENI. This CDR3 spans 14 amino acids. V was shortened by 0 bases and J by 3 bases, with 6 bases between the two germline ends. CDR3 amino acids: CASSPPVLKNIQYF. DNA for the CDR3: TGTGCCAGCTCACCACCGGTACTCAAAAACATTCAGTACTTC.

The chain carries TRBV19 and TRBJ2-7; 8 positions match TRBD2. Germline CDR1 is LNHDA and CDR2 is SQIVND (reference sequence). V shed 6 bases and J 0 bases; nucleotides not matched to a gene: 4. The CDR3 has 14 amino acids. CDR3 coding DNA: TGTGCCAGTAGCGGGAGGGGCGGCTCCTACGAGCAGTACTTC. Protein: CASSGRGGSYEQYF.